This T cell receptor beta chain was recorded in a study of T cell repertoires in cytomegalovirus infection. Germline CDR1 SEHNR, CDR2 FQNEAQ (reference sequence). CDR3 size: 14 residues. The J segment lost 1 base and the V segment lost 5 bases, leaving 4 bases of the junction unmatched. This clonotype was detected many times. TCRdb redid the calling of the reads with MiXCR, one entry per CDR3 protein. Of around 210,000 distinct CDR3 sequences in the sample, 5% to 8.5% are singletons; the top ten hold around 6.5%. The chain has TRBV7-9 and TRBJ2-5; 7 nucleotides line up with TRBD1. What was sequenced was PBMCs. This sequence was found in a human donor in good health (CMV status not recorded). Some clones in this sample may be carry-over from other donors' samples. CDR3 nucleotides: TGTGCCAGCAGCCGTGGACAGGTCCAAGAGACCCAGTACTTC. This sequence encodes CASSRGQVQETQYF.